This record looks at one T cell receptor (beta chain) sequence and its context. Its cognate antigen is unknown. Germline lookup yields CDR1 SGHAT and CDR2 FQNNGV. The V end was cut by 8 bases, the J end by 4 bases, with 17 bases between. CDR3 length: 15 residues. The data derive from a study of T cell repertoires in cytomegalovirus infection. Background on the study: The authors used CMV epitopes that were HLA-C-restricted (recently identified) and HLA-B-restricted (well studied).

TCRdb processed the reads anew with MiXCR; each CDR3 protein has one entry. The sample contains approximately 730,000 distinct CDR3 sequences, approximately 33% of which appear only once. Sequenced here: cultured PBMCs, sampled from culture after CMV antigen stimulation. This receptor was identified in a human donor in good health (CMV status not recorded). Some clones in this sample may be carry-over from other donors' samples. The gene calls are TRBV11-2 and TRBJ2-2; D possibly matches TRBD1 or TRBD2 (7 bases each). As DNA, the CDR3 is TGTGCCAGCTCTCAGGGGGGGGGGGGCACCGGGGAGCTGTTTTTT. It codes for CASSQGGGGTGELFF.